This TCR beta chain was observed in a study of a mutant IDH1 vaccine in newly diagnosed glioma. At the level of the study: Vaccinations, eight in total, occurred in weeks 1, 3, 5, 7, 11, 15, 19, 23.

Measured with immunoSEQ multiplex PCR; TCRdb has only the in-frame clones, and not every one. The data contain tens of thousands of clones, about 80% of them singletons. In germline, CDR1 is SGDLS, CDR2 YYNGEE. CDR3 length: 15 amino acids. Trimming removed 3 bases from V and 0 bases from J; junction bases left unmatched: 3. Points on this clone: Its target is unknown.

The time point: week 23, last vaccination. A 20-mer mutant IDH1 peptide at 300 ug was injected subcutaneously with topical imiquimod. The genes are TRBV9 and TRBJ2-1, with 7 bases lining up with TRBD1. The specimen was PBMCs, collected from a glioma patient whose treatment included an IDH1 peptide vaccine. This clonotype was obtained from a man in his late teens or twenties with glioma. In DNA form, the CDR3 reads TGTGCCAGCAGCGCGACAGGGAGCTCCTACAATGAGCAGTTCTTC. Protein: CASSATGSSYNEQFF.